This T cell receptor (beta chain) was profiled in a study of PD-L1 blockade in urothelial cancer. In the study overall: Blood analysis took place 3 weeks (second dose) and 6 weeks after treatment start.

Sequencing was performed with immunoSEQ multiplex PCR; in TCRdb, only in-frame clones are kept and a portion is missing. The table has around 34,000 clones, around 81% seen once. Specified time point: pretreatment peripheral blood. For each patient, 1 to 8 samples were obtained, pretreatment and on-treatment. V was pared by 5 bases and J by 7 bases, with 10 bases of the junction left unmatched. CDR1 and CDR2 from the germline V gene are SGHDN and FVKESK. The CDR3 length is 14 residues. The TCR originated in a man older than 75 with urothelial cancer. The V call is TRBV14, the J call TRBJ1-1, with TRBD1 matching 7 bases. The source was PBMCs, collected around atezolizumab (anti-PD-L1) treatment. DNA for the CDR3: TGTGCCAGCAGCTATACAGGGGCAAAGAGTGAAGCTTTCTTT. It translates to CASSYTGAKSEAFF.